A selection of T cell receptor beta chains follows, all from one sample in a study of blood T cell repertoires in COVID-19. Repertoires were generated with immunoSEQ multiplex PCR, while TCRdb's copy carries only in-frame clones and drops some. The table has 350,000 to 400,000 clones, around 87% seen once. What was sequenced was PBMCs or T cells enriched from blood (not recorded which). These receptors all come from a woman aged 30 to 39 with acute COVID-19. The CDR3 runs from the conserved cysteine through the conserved F or W. D genes are given only for firm matches. Clone size is shown for a subset of rows, as once, few, many or a class of expanded clone.

length | J | size | V | D | CDR3 | DNA
16 | TRBJ1-2 | once | TRBV9 | - | CASSVGRGRGGDGYTF | TGTGCCAGCAGCGTAGGACGGGGTCGGGGCGGGGATGGCTACACCTTC
13 | TRBJ2-7 | - | TRBV9 | - | CASSAPRSYEQYF | TGTGCCAGCAGCGCTCCCCGGTCCTACGAGCAGTACTTC
16 | TRBJ2-1 | - | TRBV28 | TRBD1 | CASSLQGADLFNEQFF | TGTGCCAGCAGTTTACAGGGGGCAGATCTGTTCAATGAGCAGTTCTTC
14 | TRBJ2-7 | - | TRBV5-1 | - | CASSLQGISVEQYF | TGCGCCAGCAGCTTACAGGGTATATCAGTCGAGCAGTACTTC
15 | TRBJ2-1 | - | TRBV9 | TRBD2 | CASSVVGSGGGYQFF | TGTGCCAGCAGCGTAGTGGGTAGCGGGGGTGGATATCAGTTCTTC
11 | TRBJ2-1 | few | TRBV10-3 | - | CAISETSEQFF | TGTGCCATCAGTGAGACTAGTGAGCAGTTCTTC
15 | TRBJ1-5 | - | TRBV24-1 | TRBD1 | CATKAWDRDNQPQHF | TGTGCCACCAAAGCCTGGGACAGGGACAATCAGCCCCAGCATTTT
17 | TRBJ2-3 | - | TRBV5-1 | - | CASSPTSGTPLTDTQYF | TGCGCCAGCAGCCCTACATCCGGGACTCCTCTCACAGATACGCAGTATTTT
18 | TRBJ2-6 | - | TRBV10-2 | TRBD1 | CASSDTGTGMIGANVLTF | TGCGCCAGCAGTGATACCGGGACAGGGATGATCGGGGCCAACGTCCTGACTTTC
15 | TRBJ2-5 | once | TRBV7-9 | TRBD2 | CASSLARGTQETQYF | TGTGCCAGCAGCTTAGCGCGGGGGACCCAAGAGACCCAGTACTTC
13 | TRBJ1-1 | - | TRBV6-5 | - | CASSYPVTGEAFF | TGTGCCAGCAGTTACCCAGTTACAGGTGAAGCTTTCTTT
14 | TRBJ1-4 | - | TRBV30 | - | CAWRGPKPEEKLFF | TGTGCCTGGAGAGGTCCGAAACCGGAGGAAAAACTGTTTTTT
16 | TRBJ1-3 | few | TRBV5-6 | TRBD1 | CASSSRDRDSGNTIYF | TGTGCCAGCAGCTCCCGGGACAGGGACTCTGGAAACACCATATATTTT
15 | TRBJ2-7 | - | TRBV5-1 | TRBD1 | CASSSTDRGLGEQYF | TGCGCCAGCAGCTCGACGGACAGGGGGCTGGGTGAGCAGTACTTC
14 | TRBJ2-3 | - | TRBV7-9 | TRBD2 | CASSPSGVTDTQYF | TGTGCCAGCAGCCCTAGCGGAGTCACAGATACGCAGTATTTT
16 | TRBJ2-3 | - | TRBV20-1 | TRBD2 | CSASRTSGGSTDTQYF | TGCAGTGCTAGTCGCACTAGCGGGGGGAGCACAGATACGCAGTATTTT
14 | TRBJ2-7 | - | TRBV3-1/TRBV3-2 | TRBD2 | CASSPSGGPYEQYF | TGTGCCAGCAGCCCCAGCGGGGGCCCCTACGAGCAGTACTTC
15 | TRBJ1-4 | - | TRBV4-1 | - | CASSPRYNTNEKLFF | TGCGCCAGCAGCCCCCGCTATAACACTAATGAAAAACTGTTTTTT
17 | TRBJ2-1 | - | TRBV9 | TRBD2 | CASSSALTSGENNEQFF | TGTGCCAGCAGCTCGGCGCTGACTAGCGGGGAGAACAATGAGCAGTTCTTC
15 | TRBJ1-1 | - | TRBV5-1 | - | CASSFTGPLNTEAFF | TGCGCCAGCAGCTTTACAGGGCCTCTGAACACTGAAGCTTTCTTT
16 | TRBJ1-3 | - | TRBV5-1 | TRBD1 | CASSFDQGAAGNTIYF | TGCGCCAGCAGCTTTGACCAGGGGGCCGCTGGAAACACCATATATTTT
15 | TRBJ1-2 | - | TRBV29-1 | TRBD1 | CSVATLRTGGYGYTF | TGCAGCGTTGCAACCCTCAGGACAGGGGGCTATGGCTACACCTTC
16 | TRBJ1-4 | - | TRBV9 | TRBD1 | CASSHNRDRQEEKLFF | TGTGCCAGCAGCCATAACCGGGACAGGCAAGAAGAAAAACTGTTTTTT
15 | TRBJ1-4 | - | TRBV4-3 | TRBD1 | CASSRAGTVNEKLFF | TGCGCCAGCAGCCGAGCCGGGACAGTTAATGAAAAACTGTTTTTT
17 | TRBJ2-1 | - | TRBV7-8 | TRBD2 | CASSPGRTSGGAYEQFF | TGTGCCAGCAGCCCCGGGCGGACTAGCGGGGGGGCCTATGAGCAGTTCTTC
15 | TRBJ1-1 | - | TRBV10-3 | - | CAISESAGFATEAFF | TGTGCCATCAGTGAGTCGGCGGGGTTCGCCACTGAAGCTTTCTTT
18 | TRBJ2-2 | - | TRBV3-1/TRBV3-2 | TRBD1 | CASSPGTGGFMNTGELFF | TGTGCCAGCAGCCCAGGGACAGGGGGATTTATGAACACCGGGGAGCTGTTTTTT
16 | TRBJ2-3 | - | TRBV19 | TRBD2 | CASSSPGTSTTDTQYF | TGTGCCAGTAGTTCCCCCGGGACTAGTACGACAGATACGCAGTATTTT
12 | TRBJ1-2 | - | TRBV19 | - | CASSISRGGYTF | TGTGCCAGTAGTATCTCCAGGGGTGGCTACACCTTC
15 | TRBJ1-2 | - | TRBV10-3 | TRBD1 | CATNHRGQANYGYTF | TGTGCCACCAACCACCGGGGACAGGCAAACTATGGCTACACCTTC
16 | TRBJ2-7 | - | TRBV13 | TRBD2 | CASSPRTSGGFYEQYF | TGTGCCAGCAGCCCGAGGACTAGCGGGGGGTTCTACGAGCAGTACTTC
13 | TRBJ1-2 | - | TRBV5-1 | - | CASSFDSNYGYTF | TGCGCCAGCAGCTTTGACAGTAACTATGGCTACACCTTC
14 | TRBJ1-1 | - | TRBV29-1 | - | CSVEGLYTSTEAFF | TGCAGCGTTGAAGGTTTGTACACGTCCACTGAAGCTTTCTTT
14 | TRBJ2-7 | - | TRBV3-1/TRBV3-2 | - | CASSQDLGHYEQYF | TGTGCCAGCAGCCAAGATCTTGGGCACTACGAGCAGTACTTC
13 | TRBJ2-7 | once | TRBV9 | - | CASSASLSYEQYF | TGTGCCAGCAGCGCCTCACTTTCGTACGAGCAGTACTTC
14 | TRBJ1-4 | - | TRBV29-1 | - | CSVRVGSLNEKLFF | TGCAGCGTTCGTGTCGGGTCCCTTAATGAAAAACTGTTTTTT
15 | TRBJ2-7 | - | TRBV19 | - | CASSIAPQAVNEQYF | TGTGCCAGTAGTATAGCCCCGCAGGCCGTCAACGAGCAGTACTTC
15 | TRBJ2-5 | - | TRBV6-5 | - | CASTSIGAHQETQYF | TGTGCCAGCACCAGTATAGGGGCACACCAAGAGACCCAGTACTTC
20 | TRBJ1-4 | - | TRBV3-1/TRBV3-2 | TRBD1 | CASSQAQKTGPPLYNEKLFF | TGTGCCAGCAGCCAAGCCCAAAAGACAGGGCCCCCCTTGTATAATGAAAAACTGTTTTTT
15 | TRBJ2-3 | - | TRBV7-3 | TRBD1 | CASSPTGAGTDTQYF | TGTGCCAGCAGCCCTACAGGGGCTGGCACAGATACGCAGTATTTT
13 | TRBJ1-5 | - | TRBV7-3 | TRBD1 | CASSTGQGQPQHF | TGTGCCAGCAGCACCGGACAGGGCCAGCCCCAGCATTTT
16 | TRBJ2-3 | - | TRBV7-8 | TRBD2 | CASSSAGGAPTDTQYF | TGTGCCAGCAGCTCGGCCGGGGGGGCCCCAACAGATACGCAGTATTTT
16 | TRBJ1-3 | - | TRBV4-1 | - | CASSQEPGGSGNTIYF | TGCGCCAGCAGCCAAGAACCGGGGGGTTCTGGAAACACCATATATTTT
15 | TRBJ1-1 | - | TRBV9 | TRBD1 | CASSVLGQANTEAFF | TGTGCCAGCAGCGTCCTCGGACAGGCCAACACTGAAGCTTTCTTT